This TCR beta chain appears in the sequencing data of a study of post-analysis software for immune sequencing data. Study overall: Recorded disease courses covered relapsing-remitting, secondary progressive and progressive-relapsing multiple sclerosis. Some patients had no subtype annotation.

TCR beta cDNA libraries had unique molecular identifiers. Input amounts of about 0.85 to 11 million T cells were used. These gave about 500,000 cDNA molecules, so each molecule approximated one T cell. TCRdb reprocessed the PCR reads via MiXCR and lists one record per CDR3 protein. The sample consists of hundreds of thousands of distinct CDR3 sequences, 55% to 60% of them appearing once. This clonotype was detected a few times. The receptor was isolated from a girl aged 2-10 years with multiple sclerosis. The sample was blood.

As DNA, the CDR3 is TGCAGCGTACTAACCCCAGGGGATGAGCAGTTCTTC. Translating it yields CSVLTPGDEQFF. V is TRBV29-1 and J is TRBJ2-1, with D possibly TRBD1 on 6 matching bases. This CDR3 region has 12 residues. Trimming cost V 6 bases and J 8 bases, with 14 bases left between them. The germline V gene has CDR1 SQVTM and CDR2 ANQGSEA.